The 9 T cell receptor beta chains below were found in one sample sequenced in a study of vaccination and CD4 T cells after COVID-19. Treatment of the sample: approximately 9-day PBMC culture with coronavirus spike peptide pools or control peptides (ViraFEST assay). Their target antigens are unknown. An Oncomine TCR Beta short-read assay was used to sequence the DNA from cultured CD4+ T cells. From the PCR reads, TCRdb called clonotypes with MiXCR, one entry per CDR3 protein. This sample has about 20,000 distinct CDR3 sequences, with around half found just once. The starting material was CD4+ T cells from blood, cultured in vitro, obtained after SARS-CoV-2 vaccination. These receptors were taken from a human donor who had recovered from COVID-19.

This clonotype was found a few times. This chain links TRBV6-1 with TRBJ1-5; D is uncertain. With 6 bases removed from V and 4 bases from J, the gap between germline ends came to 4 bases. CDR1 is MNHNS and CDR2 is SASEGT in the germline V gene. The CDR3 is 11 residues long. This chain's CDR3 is CASRENQPQHF. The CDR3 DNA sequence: TGTGCCAGCAGGGAGAATCAGCCCCAGCATTTT.

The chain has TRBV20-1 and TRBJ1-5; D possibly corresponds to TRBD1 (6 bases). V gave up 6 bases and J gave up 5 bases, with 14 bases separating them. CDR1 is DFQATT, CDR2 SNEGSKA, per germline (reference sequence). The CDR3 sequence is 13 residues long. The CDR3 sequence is CSARGRGHQPQHF. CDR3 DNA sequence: TGCAGTGCGCGCGGCAGGGGCCATCAGCCCCAGCATTTT.

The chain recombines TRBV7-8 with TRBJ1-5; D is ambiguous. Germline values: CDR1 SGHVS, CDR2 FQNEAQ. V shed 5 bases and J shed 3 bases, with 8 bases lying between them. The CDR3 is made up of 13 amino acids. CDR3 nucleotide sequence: TGTGCCAGCAGCCCGGCGGTCAATCAGCCCCAGCATTTT. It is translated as CASSPAVNQPQHF.

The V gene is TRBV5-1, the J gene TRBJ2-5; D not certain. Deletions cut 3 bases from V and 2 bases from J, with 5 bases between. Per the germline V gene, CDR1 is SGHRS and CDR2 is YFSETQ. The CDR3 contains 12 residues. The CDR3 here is CASSSNQETQYF. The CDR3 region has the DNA TGCGCCAGCAGCTCAAATCAAGAGACCCAGTACTTC.

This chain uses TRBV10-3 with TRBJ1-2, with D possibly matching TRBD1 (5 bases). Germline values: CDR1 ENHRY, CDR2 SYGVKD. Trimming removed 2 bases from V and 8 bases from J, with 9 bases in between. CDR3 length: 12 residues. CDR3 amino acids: CAISEVTGGYTF. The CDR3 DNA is TGTGCCATCAGTGAGGTTACAGGCGGCTACACCTTC.

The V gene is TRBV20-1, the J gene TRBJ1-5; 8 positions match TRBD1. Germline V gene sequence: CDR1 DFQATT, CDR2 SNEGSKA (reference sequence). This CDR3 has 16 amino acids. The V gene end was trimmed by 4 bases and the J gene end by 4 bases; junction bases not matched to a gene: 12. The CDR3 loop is CSAITAGGLGNQPQHF. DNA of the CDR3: TGCAGTGCTATAACGGCAGGGGGCCTTGGGAATCAGCCCCAGCATTTT.

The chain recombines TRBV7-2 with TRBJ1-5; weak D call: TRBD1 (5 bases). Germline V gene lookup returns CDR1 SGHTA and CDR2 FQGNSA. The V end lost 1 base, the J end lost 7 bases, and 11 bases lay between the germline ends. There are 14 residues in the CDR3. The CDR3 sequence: CASSLDPGDQPQHF. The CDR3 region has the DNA TGTGCCAGCAGCTTAGATCCGGGGGACCAGCCCCAGCATTTT. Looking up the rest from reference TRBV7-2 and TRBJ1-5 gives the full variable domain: GAGVSQSPSNKVTEKGKDVELRCDPISGHTALYWYRQSLGQGLEFLIYFQGNSAPDKSGLPSDRFSAERTGGSVSTLTIQRTQQEDSAVYLCASSLDPGDQPQHFGDGTRLSIL.

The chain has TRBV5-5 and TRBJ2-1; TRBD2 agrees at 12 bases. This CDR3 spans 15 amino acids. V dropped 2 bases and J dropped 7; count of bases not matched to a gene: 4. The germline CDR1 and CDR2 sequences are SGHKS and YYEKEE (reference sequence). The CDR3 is CASSFRLAGVNEQFF. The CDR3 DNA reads TGTGCCAGCAGCTTCCGACTAGCGGGAGTTAATGAGCAGTTCTTC.

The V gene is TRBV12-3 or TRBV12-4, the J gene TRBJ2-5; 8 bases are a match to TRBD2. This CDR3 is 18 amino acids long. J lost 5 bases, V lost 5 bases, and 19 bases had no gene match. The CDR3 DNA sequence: TGTGCCAGCAGTCTGGGTGAGAGAGTTGCGGGAGGAAGGGAGACCCAGTACTTC. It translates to CASSLGERVAGGRETQYF.